The source of this T cell receptor beta chain is a study of vaccination effects on CD4 cells after COVID-19 (dated by TCRdb to 2021 to 2024). Study-wide context: The ViraFEST assay stimulated PBMC with viral peptide pools and then used TCR sequencing to identify antigen-specific CD4+ T cell clonotypes by expansion. Two doses of either the BNT162b2 or the mRNA-1273 mRNA SARS-CoV-2 vaccine were administered to participants. Pre-vaccine samples were drawn from a couple of convalescent patients 16 days and one week before the first dose, at 142 and 148 days after COVID-19 diagnosis. A few million PBMC per well were cultured with roughly 10 ug/ml peptides in IMDM containing about 5% human AB serum, roughly 10 IU/ml IL-2 and gentamicin. SARS-CoV-2 spike-specific CD4+ TCR repertoires were compared before and after mRNA vaccination in COVID-19 convalescent patients and in infection-naive vaccine recipients. The full study included roughly 10 COVID-19 convalescent patients and a few SARS-CoV-2-naive healthy vaccine recipients. Cultures from other donors in the study were sequenced with the Oncomine TCR Beta short-read assay on an Illumina iSeq 100.

After around 11 days of culture, CD4+ T cells were isolated with the EasySep CD4+ T cell isolation kit. Convalescent patients had PCR-confirmed SARS-CoV-2 infection between March and December 2020, before Alpha, Beta and Delta variants emerged in the United States. Half of the culture medium was replaced with fresh IL-2-containing medium on days 3 and 7. Unless noted otherwise, every peptide stimulation condition was cultured in triplicate wells. Using Ficoll-Paque Plus gradient centrifugation, PBMC were separated from whole blood and then either used fresh or cryopreserved at -140C. Genomic DNA was extracted from cultured CD4+ T cells with the QIAamp micro DNA kit. Libraries were built with the immunoSEQ multiplex PCR assay. DNA from the cultured and isolated CD4+ T cells underwent TCR beta CDR3 sequencing. The original pipeline was this. Non-productive TCR sequences were removed and reads were trimmed to the CDR3 region, keeping CDR3s of at least 7 amino acids. The MANAFEST web app was used to pick out antigen-specific clonotypes by comparing their expansion in peptide wells with that in reference cultures. To be called positive, a clone needed expansion at FDR<0.05 compared with the reference and with all other wells, an odds ratio greater than 5, and a frequency greater than 0.1% in two replicate wells. A clonotype was defined as cross-reactive if the clonotype was significantly expanded both in SARS-CoV-2 spike wells and in at least one common cold coronavirus spike condition. Using the stringdist R package, CDR3 similarity was measured by Levenshtein distance, and unrooted trees were constructed with ape in R 3.6.1. Drawn from immuneACCESS, this table holds only the in-frame rearrangements with V and J called that TCRdb kept. Clones are partly lost; checked studies trace under half to an unresolved V gene and leave the rest unexplained. That table is the source of V, J and clone size, and D and trimming were worked out from the DNA. The sample table shows 50,000 to 70,000 clones, and 55% to 75% are seen once. The top ten clonotypes cover around a quarter of the sample.

Overall results and qualifications from the work: In convalescent patients, the post-vaccine spike-reactive repertoire consisted mainly of new vaccine-induced clones, largely distinct from infection-induced clones. Both infection-induced and vaccine-induced clones contracted markedly at late post-vaccination timepoints, which is consistent with waning T cell responses. The study was limited by a small number of convalescent patients, and early post-infection timepoints were lacking.

Many counts were recorded for this clone. This clone's antigen is unknown. Base qualities were left out, and no much larger clone turns up one base away. For this chain, trimming is 1 base at the V end and 6 bases at the J end, and the number of junction bases without a gene match is 7. CDR1 is given as LGHNA and CDR2 as YSLEER, both from the germline V gene. From cysteine to phenylalanine, the CDR3 is 15 amino acids long. CDR3 DNA only is kept here, 45 bases in frame from base 1. The chain employs TRBV4-3 and TRBJ2-7; TRBD1 fits 9 bases in the junction. The sequence derives from a human donor who had a prior SARS-CoV-2 infection. Sequencing was performed on CD4+ T cells from PBMCs cultured without peptide, taken before COVID-19 vaccination. In nucleotide form, the sequence is TGCGCCAGCAGCCAAGCTGCGGGACAGGGACGCGAGCAGTACTTC. This is translated as CASSQAAGQGREQYF.